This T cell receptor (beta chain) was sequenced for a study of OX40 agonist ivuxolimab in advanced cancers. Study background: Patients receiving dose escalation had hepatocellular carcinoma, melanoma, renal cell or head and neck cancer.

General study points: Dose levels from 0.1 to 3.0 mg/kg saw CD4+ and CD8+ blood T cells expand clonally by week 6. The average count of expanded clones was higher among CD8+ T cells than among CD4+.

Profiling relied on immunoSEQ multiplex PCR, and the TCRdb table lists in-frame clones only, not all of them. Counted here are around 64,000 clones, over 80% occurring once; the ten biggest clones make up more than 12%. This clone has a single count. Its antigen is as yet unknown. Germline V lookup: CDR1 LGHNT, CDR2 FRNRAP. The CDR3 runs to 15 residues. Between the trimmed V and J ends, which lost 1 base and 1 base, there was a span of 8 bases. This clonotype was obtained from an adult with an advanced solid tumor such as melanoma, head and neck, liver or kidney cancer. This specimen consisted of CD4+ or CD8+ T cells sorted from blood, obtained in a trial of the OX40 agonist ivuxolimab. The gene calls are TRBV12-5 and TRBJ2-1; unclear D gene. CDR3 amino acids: CASGLGGISYNEQFF. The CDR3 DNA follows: TGTGCTAGTGGTTTGGGGGGAATTTCCTACAATGAGCAGTTCTTC.